The 10 T cell receptor beta chains reported below all come from one sample, sequenced in a study of blood T cell repertoires in COVID-19. Method: immunoSEQ multiplex PCR; TCRdb's copy keeps in-frame clones and lacks some. The profile shows around 23,000 clones, 75% to 90% of them singletons. Material: peripheral blood. The receptors originated from a man between 65 and 85 years old with active COVID-19.

The rearrangement links TRBV10-2 to TRBJ2-7, with 7 bases aligning to TRBD2. V lost 9 bases, J lost 3 bases, and 2 bases stayed unmatched. Germline V gene lookup returns CDR1 WSHSY and CDR2 SAAADI. The CDR3 sequence is 11 residues long. CDR3 coding DNA: TGCGCCAGTGGGGGGGTCTACGAGCAGTACTTC. Protein sequence: CASGGVYEQYF.

V usage is TRBV29-1 and J usage is TRBJ1-1; possibly TRBD1 for D (6 bases). The CDR3 runs 13 residues. Germline CDR1 is SQVTM and CDR2 is ANQGSEA. The V end was cut by 5 bases, the J end by 0 bases, with 10 bases between. CDR3 coding DNA: TGCAGCGTTAGACAGGCTATGAACACTGAAGCTTTCTTT. Encoded protein: CSVRQAMNTEAFF.

The rearrangement uses TRBV29-1 and TRBJ2-7; 11 bases fit TRBD1. Trimming took 5 bases from V and 2 from J; bases not matched to a gene: 5. The CDR3 is made up of 14 amino acids. Germline assignment: CDR1 SQVTM and CDR2 ANQGSEA. CDR3 in DNA: TGCAGCGTTCGAACGGGACAGGGGGCCTACGAGCAGTACTTC. The encoded protein is CSVRTGQGAYEQYF.

This chain uses TRBV2 with TRBJ2-5; the match to TRBD2 covers 10 bases. This CDR3 comprises 17 residues. Trimming removed 3 bases from V and 4 bases from J; junction bases left unmatched: 11. Germline lookup yields CDR1 SNHLY and CDR2 FYNNEI. CDR3 sequence reads: CASSEGVASGRGETQYF. The CDR3 DNA reads TGTGCCAGCAGTGAGGGGGTGGCTAGCGGGAGAGGAGAGACCCAGTACTTC.

Regarding this clone: Other DNA sequences within the sample encode an identical CDR3. The chain employs TRBV7-9 and TRBJ2-5; tentative D call: TRBD2 (5 bases). The CDR3 sequence is 13 residues long. Germline V gene data show CDR1 as SEHNR and CDR2 as FQNEAQ (reference sequence). V lost 5 bases and J 5 bases, leaving 12 bases between the germline ends. CDR3 protein: CASSHTRGETQYF. The CDR3 nucleotides are TGTGCCAGCAGCCACACGAGAGGGGAGACCCAGTACTTC.

The V gene is TRBV9, the J gene TRBJ2-5, with TRBD2 identical over 7 bases. Germline lookup yields CDR1 SGDLS and CDR2 YYNGEE. V lost 1 base and J lost 0; bases outside the gene matches: 6. There are 16 residues in the CDR3. The CDR3 nucleotides read TGTGCCAGCAGCGTATTGTCTAGCGGTTACCAAGAGACCCAGTACTTC. This sequence encodes CASSVLSSGYQETQYF.

A single count supports this clone. The chain uses TRBV6-5 and TRBJ2-7; 7 bases align to TRBD2. Germline V gives CDR1 MNHEY, CDR2 SVGAGI. The J segment lost 7 bases and the V segment lost 5 bases, leaving 8 bases of the junction unmatched. This CDR3 contains 13 residues. The CDR3 region has the DNA TGTGCCAGCAGTCAGGAACTAGCGTATGAGCAGTACTTC. Its translation: CASSQELAYEQYF.

The chain has TRBV5-8 and TRBJ2-3, with 8 bases matching TRBD1. Germline values: CDR1 SGHTS, CDR2 YDEGEE. The CDR3 extends over 15 amino acids. J lost 5 bases, V lost 4 bases, and 9 bases had no gene match. The CDR3 nucleotides are TGTGCCAGCAGCACCGCAGGGGGCCGAAGAGATACGCAGTATTTT. It yields the protein CASSTAGGRRDTQYF.

The chain couples TRBV11-3 to TRBJ2-7; 11 bases are shared with TRBD2. The CDR3 contains 15 residues. After removal of 5 bases from V and 4 bases from J, the junction contained 7 bases not matched to a gene. CDR1 and CDR2 (germline): SGHNT, YENEEA. DNA of the CDR3: TGTGCCAGCAGCACTGTAGGACTAGCGGGTTACGAGCAGTACTTC. Residues: CASSTVGLAGYEQYF.

The genes are TRBV21-1 and TRBJ2-1; TRBD2 is taken as the D call from the table, unchecked against the DNA. TRBV21-1 constitutes a pseudogene. The CDR3 runs 21 residues. The CDR3 loop is CASSNARRLAGELKAYNEQFF. The DNA for the CDR3 is TGTGCCAGCAGCAACGCTCGCCGACTAGCGGGAGAACTTAAGGCCTACAATGAGCAGTTCTTC.